The rows below give T cell receptor beta chains drawn from one sample of a study of response to subunit inactivated influenza vaccine. TCRdb analysed the RT-PCR reads with MiXCR anew, one entry per CDR3 protein. This table has 500,000 to 600,000 distinct CDR3 sequences, 14% appearing once. The sequencing used PBMCs from blood, collected 11 to 12 days after vaccination. Receptors were obtained from a man aged 50-59 years who received an inactivated influenza vaccine. CDR3s include the opening cysteine and the closing phenylalanine or tryptophan. D genes are given only for firm matches. Clone size appears in some rows only: once, few, many, or a class for an expanded clone.

>TRBJ2-1|few|.|TRBV7-3|13
TGTGCCAGCAGCCAGCAGGGGGGGAATGAGCAGTTCTTC
CASSQQGGNEQFF
>TRBJ2-7|few|TRBD2|TRBV5-1|16
TGCGCCAGCAGCTTGGCCGAGACTAGCGGAGAACACGAGCAGTACTTC
CASSLAETSGEHEQYF
>TRBJ1-5|.|.|TRBV7-8|14
TGTGCCAGCAACGCAGGGAAAAGCAATCAGCCCCAGCATTTT
CASNAGKSNQPQHF
>TRBJ1-1|.|.|TRBV20-1|18
TGCAGTGCTAGAGATAGTAGCAGGGCGGGCAGAGTGAACACTGAAGCTTTCTTT
CSARDSSRAGRVNTEAFF
>TRBJ1-1|few|.|TRBV20-1|14
TGCAGTGCTAGAGATCCCGGGGTTAACACTGAAGCTTTCTTT
CSARDPGVNTEAFF
>TRBJ2-1|.|TRBD1|TRBV12-3/TRBV12-4|17
TGTGCCAGCAGTAAAAACAGGGGCTATAGCTCCTACAATGAGCAGTTCTTC
CASSKNRGYSSYNEQFF
>TRBJ1-5|few|.|TRBV5-6|12
TGTGCCAGCAGCTTGTTTAGTCAGCCCCAGCATTTT
CASSLFSQPQHF
>TRBJ1-3|.|.|TRBV2|12
TGTGCCAGCAGTGAAGGAGTAAACACCATATATTTT
CASSEGVNTIYF
>TRBJ2-7|.|TRBD2|TRBV11-2|15
TGTGCCAGCAGCTTGATTCGCGGGGGTGAGGACGAGCAGTACTTC
CASSLIRGGEDEQYF
>TRBJ2-7|.|TRBD2|TRBV3-1|15
TGTGCCAGCAGCCAAGCTCCGGGAGGGATAGGCGAGCAGTACTTC
CASSQAPGGIGEQYF
>TRBJ1-2|.|.|TRBV5-1|12
TGCGCCAGCAGCTTGCCGGGAGGTGGCTACACCTTC
CASSLPGGGYTF
>TRBJ1-1|few|.|TRBV5-1|15
TGCGCCAGCAGCTTCCAAATAGGAGACACCAAAGAAGCTTTCTTT
CASSFQIGDTKEAFF
>TRBJ2-7|few|.|TRBV7-8|14
TGTGCCAGCAGTGCAGGGGTAAGGGGATACGAGCAGTACTTC
CASSAGVRGYEQYF
>TRBJ1-6|many|.|TRBV7-9|14
TGTGCCAGCAGCTCAGAAATCGGGAATTCACCCCTCCACTTT
CASSSEIGNSPLHF
>TRBJ2-3|.|TRBD2|TRBV11-1|18
TGTGCCAGCAGCTCCGGGAGGGGACTAGCGGGAGTAGGAGATACGCAGTATTTT
CASSSGRGLAGVGDTQYF
>TRBJ2-1|.|.|TRBV7-8|13
TGTGCCAGCAGCGCCCCAAGGTACAATGAGCAGTTCTTC
CASSAPRYNEQFF
>TRBJ1-4|few|.|TRBV4-3|16
TGCGCCAGCAGCCAAGATCGCTCGGGGGCTGGGGAAAAACTGTTTTTT
CASSQDRSGAGEKLFF
>TRBJ2-3|few|TRBD2|TRBV7-1|22
TGTGCCAGCAGCTCTCCCCGGCCCGGGCCAGGGGGCCCGGCTAGCGGGAGACATACGCAGTATTTT
CASSSPRPGPGGPASGRHTQYF
>TRBJ1-1|.|.|TRBV6-1|14
TGTGCCAGCAGTGAGCCAGGGGCGAGCACTGAAGCTTTCTTT
CASSEPGASTEAFF
>TRBJ2-6|.|TRBD2|TRBV20-1|16
TGCAGTGCTAGAGATTGGCGGGGGGCTGGGGCCAACGTCCTGACTTTC
CSARDWRGAGANVLTF
>TRBJ2-7|few|.|TRBV3-1|15
TGTGCCAGCAGCCAAGATCAGGGAGGTGTGTCCGAGCAGTACTTC
CASSQDQGGVSEQYF
>TRBJ2-2|many|TRBD1|TRBV5-1|16
TGCGCCAGCAGCTTGTTGGGGACAGCTAACACCGGGGAGCTGTTTTTT
CASSLLGTANTGELFF
>TRBJ2-2|few|.|TRBV6-2/TRBV6-3|13
TGTGCCAGCAGCTCTGGCGGAGCCGGGGAGCTGTTTTTT
CASSSGGAGELFF
>TRBJ2-2|many|TRBD1|TRBV7-3|16
TGTGCCAGCAGCCTGACAGGGGGCGCGAACACCGGGGAGCTGTTTTTT
CASSLTGGANTGELFF
>TRBJ2-1|few|.|TRBV12-5|11
TGTGCTAGTGGGGTGGGCAATGAGCAGTTCTTC
CASGVGNEQFF
>TRBJ2-3|.|.|TRBV3-1|18
TGTGCCAGCAGCCAAGCTGGTCGGGGTGGCCCCTCCACAGATACGCAGTATTTT
CASSQAGRGGPSTDTQYF
>TRBJ2-3|.|.|TRBV11-2|15
TGTGCCAGCAGACTAGACAGAGCTAGCACAGATACGCAGTATTTT
CASRLDRASTDTQYF
>TRBJ1-6|few|.|TRBV7-2|14
TGTGCCAGCAGCCCGGACGGCTATAATTCACCCCTCCACTTT
CASSPDGYNSPLHF
>TRBJ1-2|many|.|TRBV20-1|14
TGCAGTGCTAGAGATGTGAGGGGTTACGGCGGCTACACCTTC
CSARDVRGYGGYTF
>TRBJ2-5|many|.|TRBV6-2/TRBV6-3|12
TGTGCCAGCAGTTGGGGGCGCGAGACCCAGTACTTC
CASSWGRETQYF
>TRBJ2-3|few|TRBD2|TRBV6-6|12
TGTGCCAGCAGTTTGGGACTAGCATGGCAGTATTTT
CASSLGLAWQYF
>TRBJ2-1|.|.|TRBV14|16
TGTGCCAGCAGCCATTACAGCGGAAGCTCCTACAATGAGCAGTTCTTC
CASSHYSGSSYNEQFF
>TRBJ2-3|few|.|TRBV7-3|14
TGTGCCAGCAGCCGGTCTTCCGGGACTGTAGTAGAGTATTTT
CASSRSSGTVVEYF
>TRBJ1-2|few|.|TRBV14|13
TGTGCCAGCAGCCCGACACGACGGTATGGCTACACCTTC
CASSPTRRYGYTF
>TRBJ2-3|few|TRBD1|TRBV11-2|20
TGTGCCAGCAGCCCTCGACAGGGACCCACCGGGCCTGATTTCACAGATACGCAGTATTTT
CASSPRQGPTGPDFTDTQYF